This T cell receptor (beta chain) was sequenced during a study of T-cell memory formation after mild COVID-19. Study-wide findings and caveats: Within pre-infection memory, some responding clones were found, suggesting cross-reactive memory joined.

This clonotype was seen only a few times. The antigen is undetermined. Barcoded TCR alpha and TCR beta cDNA libraries with UMIs came from 5'RACE using constant-segment primers. TCRdb independently ran MiXCR on the 5' RACE reads; one entry per CDR3 protein. The table lists 300,000 or so distinct CDR3 sequences, 15% to 20% of them singletons, with around 23% in the top ten. The sequencing input was PBMCs or a T cell subset sorted from them (not recorded which). This sequence was found in a man aged 18 to 35 who had mild COVID-19 (a few samples of this study predate the infection). Cell type and time point are not known.

This chain's CDR3 is CASSLKGQGYSPLHF. The CDR3 nucleotides are TGTGCCAGCAGCTTAAAGGGACAGGGGTATTCACCCCTCCACTTT. The chain is built from TRBV7-3 and TRBJ1-6; 10 positions agree with TRBD1. CDR1 is SGHTA and CDR2 is FQGTGA in the germline V gene. The length of the CDR3 is 15 residues. The V and J ends lost 1 base and 8 bases, in that order; junction bases with no gene match: 2.